The 19 T cell receptor beta chains below all came from one sample that was sequenced in a study of cytomegalovirus exposure and HLA in healthy donors. PCR used 60 Vbeta primers and 13 Jbeta primers. Using immunoSEQ multiplex PCR, the repertoire was profiled, and TCRdb retains in-frame clones only, with some absent. The sample carries more than 50,000 clones, about three quarters recorded once. The sample comprised PBMCs. The receptors were sampled from a man aged 50-60 years in good health and CMV-seropositive.

The V call is TRBV20-1, the J call TRBJ1-1; 7 positions match TRBD1. CDR1 and CDR2 from the germline V gene are DFQATT and SNEGSKA (reference sequence). With 7 bases clipped from V and 5 bases from J, the junction kept 4 bases outside the gene matches. CDR3 length: 11 amino acids. The chain's CDR3 is CSVTGLTEAFF. For the CDR3, the DNA is TGCAGTGTGACAGGGCTGACTGAAGCTTTCTTT.

The chain carries TRBV5-1 and TRBJ2-5, with 10 bases matching TRBD1. With 4 bases clipped from V and 3 bases from J, the junction kept 6 bases outside the gene matches. This CDR3 has 15 residues. The germline V gene has CDR1 SGHRS and CDR2 YFSETQ. CDR3 residues: CASSAAGQGKETQYF. The CDR3 nucleotides read TGCGCCAGCAGCGCCGCGGGACAGGGGAAAGAGACCCAGTACTTC.

This clone appeared a single time. The gene calls are TRBV5-6 and TRBJ2-3; 7 nucleotides agree with TRBD1. Germline V gives CDR1 SGHDT, CDR2 YYEEEE. The CDR3 sequence is 14 residues long. Trimming at V came to 4 bases and at J to 4 bases, leaving 6 bases not matched to a gene. The CDR3 DNA follows: TGTGCCAGCAGCCCCTGGGACAGCTCAGATACGCAGTATTTT. It is translated as CASSPWDSSDTQYF. Using reference TRBV5-6 and TRBJ2-3 for the parts outside the CDR3, the full variable domain is DAGVTQSPTHLIKTRGQQVTLRCSPKSGHDTVSWYQQALGQGPQFIFQYYEEEERQRGNFPDRFSGHQFPNYSSELNVNALLLGDSALYLCASSPWDSSDTQYFGPGTRLTVL.

This clone was observed a few times. The chain recombines TRBV13 with TRBJ2-1; D might be TRBD2 (5 bases). CDR3 length: 15 residues. Deletions cut 5 bases from V and 1 base from J, with 12 bases between. From germline, CDR1 is PRHDT and CDR2 FYEKMQ (reference sequence). CDR3 DNA sequence: TGTGCCAGCAGCCTACGCCGAGGGTCCTACAATGAGCAGTTCTTC. It codes for CASSLRRGSYNEQFF.

The V and J genes are TRBV27 and TRBJ2-2; maybe TRBD1 (5 bases). Germline-derived CDR1 and CDR2 are MNHEY and SMNVEV (reference sequence). V lost 8 bases, J lost 7 bases, and 20 bases lay in between. This CDR3 region has 15 residues. The CDR3 region is CASGPFGQGGGELFF. The CDR3 DNA reads as TGTGCCAGCGGGCCTTTTGGGCAGGGCGGCGGGGAGCTGTTTTTT.

The chain joins TRBV7-7 to TRBJ2-3; TRBD2 agrees at 12 bases. The CDR3 is 17 amino acids. CDR1 and CDR2 from the germline V gene are SSHAT and FNYEAQ (reference sequence). V was pared by 0 bases and J by 4 bases, with 5 bases of the junction left unmatched. The CDR3 here is CASSLALAGGPADTQYF. DNA of the CDR3: TGTGCCAGCAGCTTAGCGCTAGCGGGAGGGCCAGCAGATACGCAGTATTTT.

The chain has TRBV4-1 and TRBJ2-1, with TRBD2 identical over 9 bases. Trimming removed 4 bases from V and 0 bases from J; junction bases left unmatched: 10. CDR1 and CDR2 from the germline V gene are MGHRA and YSYEKL. The CDR3 is made up of 18 amino acids. The DNA of the CDR3 is TGCGCCAGCAGCCTAGACAGCGGGGGGCCGAGCTCCTACAATGAGCAGTTCTTC. This sequence encodes CASSLDSGGPSSYNEQFF.

The J gene is TRBJ2-3, the V gene TRBV7-2; tentatively, D is TRBD2 (5 bases). CDR3 length: 13 residues. Germline CDR1 and CDR2: SGHTA and FQGNSA. V was cut by 7 bases and J by 5 bases, with 13 bases left in between. In nucleotides, the CDR3 is TGTGCCAGCAACCCGCATCGGGGAGATACGCAGTATTTT. Protein sequence: CASNPHRGDTQYF.

This clone was counted between two and nine times. This chain uses TRBV10-2 with TRBJ1-1; D is undetermined. V gave up 6 bases and J gave up 1 base, with 12 bases separating them. There are 14 residues in the CDR3. Germline CDR1 is WSHSY and CDR2 is SAAADI. CDR3 DNA sequence: TGCGCCAGCAGGCATTTGGGCACGAACACTGAAGCTTTCTTT. Translation: CASRHLGTNTEAFF.

V usage is TRBV7-9 and J usage is TRBJ1-6, with D unresolved. V was trimmed by 4 bases and J by 13 bases, leaving 17 bases between them. The CDR3 is 14 residues long. Germline-derived CDR1 and CDR2 are SEHNR and FQNEAQ (reference sequence). The CDR3 is CASSYGFPDWPLHF. For the CDR3, the DNA is TGTGCCAGCAGCTACGGGTTCCCCGATTGGCCCCTCCACTTT.

The chain carries TRBV6-1 and TRBJ1-2; D may be TRBD1 (5 bases). V lost 3 bases and J 4 bases, leaving 12 bases between the germline ends. Germline V gene sequence: CDR1 MNHNS, CDR2 SASEGT. The CDR3 has 14 amino acids. The CDR3 bases are TGTGCCAGCAGTGAGGGACTCCAATCCTATGGCTACACCTTC. The encoded protein is CASSEGLQSYGYTF.

The chain recombines TRBV19 with TRBJ2-7; no firm D call. The CDR3 runs to 13 residues. The germline V gene has CDR1 LNHDA and CDR2 SQIVND (reference sequence). The CDR3 loop is CGEFETTSYEQYF. Here the CDR3 DNA reads TGTGGTGAGTTCGAGACAACCTCCTACGAGCAGTACTTC.

The rearrangement links TRBV4-1 to TRBJ2-5, with 7 nucleotides matching TRBD1. Germline assignment: CDR1 MGHRA and CDR2 YSYEKL. The CDR3 is made up of 14 amino acids. J was trimmed by 4 bases and V by 2 bases; bases with no gene match: 4. CDR3 residues: CASSQTRQGETQYF. In nucleotides, the CDR3 is TGCGCCAGCAGCCAAACCCGACAGGGAGAGACCCAGTACTTC.

This clone was observed a single time. This chain joins TRBV25-1 and TRBJ2-7; TRBD1 aligns across 7 bases. V lost 3 bases to trimming and J lost 1 base; unmatched junction nucleotides: 6. Germline CDR1 is MGHDK and CDR2 is SYGVNS. There are 15 residues in the CDR3. The CDR3 DNA sequence: TGTGCCAGCAGTGAGCACAGGGGAAATTCCTACGAGCAGTACTTC. Its translation: CASSEHRGNSYEQYF.

The genes are TRBV4-3 and TRBJ1-4; maybe TRBD1 (6 bases). Trimming removed 3 bases at V and 5 bases at J, with 16 bases between. This CDR3 is built from 16 residues. Germline assignment: CDR1 LGHNA and CDR2 YSLEER. The CDR3 DNA reads as TGCGCCAGCAGCCAGGGGCCGGGGGGGCACAATGAAAAACTGTTTTTT. Its protein product is CASSQGPGGHNEKLFF.

This clone was recorded a few times. This CDR3 fails to terminate in the conserved phenylalanine or tryptophan, so it likely reflects a read error. No DNA is shown, since the ends of the CDR3 on it are uncertain; the CDR3 is the one TCRdb lists. The chain combines TRBV2 with TRBJ1-2; TRBD1 was called by the table and not checked on the DNA. Per germline, CDR1 SNHLY and CDR2 FYNNEI. The CDR3 has 12 residues if both end residues are counted. CDR3 protein: CASRDNNYGYTV.

The sample holds a few counts of this clone. J is TRBJ1-1 and V is TRBV2, with D tentatively TRBD1 (5 bases). Deletions cut 4 bases from V and 3 bases from J, with 9 bases between. This CDR3 has 13 amino acids. The V gene's germline CDR1 is SNHLY and CDR2 FYNNEI. The CDR3 coding sequence is TGTGCCAGCAGTGGTTCAGGGCACACTGAAGCTTTCTTT. It yields the protein CASSGSGHTEAFF.

This clone was counted a single time. The V and J genes are TRBV6-6 and TRBJ1-2, with unresolved D. Germline loops: CDR1 MNHNY, CDR2 SVGAGI (reference sequence). Trimming left V 2 bases short and J 0 bases short, with 10 bases between. The CDR3 has 15 residues. The CDR3 spells CASSYARTSNYGYTF. CDR3 sequence (DNA): TGTGCCAGCAGTTACGCACGGACTTCTAACTATGGCTACACCTTC.

The V gene is TRBV11-2, the J gene TRBJ2-2; D ambiguous. V was pared by 1 base and J by 7 bases, with 7 bases between. The germline V gene has CDR1 SGHAT and CDR2 FQNNGV. The CDR3 contains 13 residues. The CDR3: CASSLVAFGELFF. CDR3 DNA sequence: TGTGCCAGCAGCTTAGTTGCGTTCGGGGAGCTGTTTTTT.